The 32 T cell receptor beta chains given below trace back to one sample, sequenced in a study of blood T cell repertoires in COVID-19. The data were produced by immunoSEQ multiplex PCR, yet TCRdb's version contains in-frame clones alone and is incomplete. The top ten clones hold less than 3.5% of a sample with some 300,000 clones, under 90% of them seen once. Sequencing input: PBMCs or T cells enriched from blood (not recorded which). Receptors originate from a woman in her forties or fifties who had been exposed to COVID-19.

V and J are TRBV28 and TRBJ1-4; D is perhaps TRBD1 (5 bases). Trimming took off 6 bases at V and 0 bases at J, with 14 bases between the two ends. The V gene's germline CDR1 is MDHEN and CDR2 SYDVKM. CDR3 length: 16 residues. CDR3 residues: CASRPGTGATNEKLFF. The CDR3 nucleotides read TGTGCCAGCAGGCCCGGAACAGGTGCAACTAATGAAAAACTGTTTTTT.

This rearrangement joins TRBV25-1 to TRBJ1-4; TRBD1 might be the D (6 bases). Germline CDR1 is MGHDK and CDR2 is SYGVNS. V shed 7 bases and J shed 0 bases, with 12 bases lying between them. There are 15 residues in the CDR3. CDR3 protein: CASTMGASTNEKLFF. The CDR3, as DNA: TGTGCCAGCACCATGGGGGCCTCAACTAATGAAAAACTGTTTTTT.

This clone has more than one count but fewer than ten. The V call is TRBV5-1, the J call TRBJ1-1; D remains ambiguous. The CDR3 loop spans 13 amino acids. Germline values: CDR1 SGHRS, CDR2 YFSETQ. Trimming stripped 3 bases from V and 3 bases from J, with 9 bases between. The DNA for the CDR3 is TGCGCCAGCAGCTGGAACGGAGACACTGAAGCTTTCTTT. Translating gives CASSWNGDTEAFF. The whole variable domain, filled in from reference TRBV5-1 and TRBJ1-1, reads KAGVTQTPRYLIKTRGQQVTLSCSPISGHRSVSWYQQTPGQGLQFLFEYFSETQRNKGNFPGRFSGRQFSNSRSEMNVSTLELGDSALYLCASSWNGDTEAFFGQGTRLTVV.

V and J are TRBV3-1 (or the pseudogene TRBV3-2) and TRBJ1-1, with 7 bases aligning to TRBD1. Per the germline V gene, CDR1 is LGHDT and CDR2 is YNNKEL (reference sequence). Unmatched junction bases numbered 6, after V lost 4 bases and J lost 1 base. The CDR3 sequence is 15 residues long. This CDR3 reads CASSLTGQRNTEAFF. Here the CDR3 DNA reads TGTGCCAGCAGCCTAACGGGACAGCGGAACACTGAAGCTTTCTTT.

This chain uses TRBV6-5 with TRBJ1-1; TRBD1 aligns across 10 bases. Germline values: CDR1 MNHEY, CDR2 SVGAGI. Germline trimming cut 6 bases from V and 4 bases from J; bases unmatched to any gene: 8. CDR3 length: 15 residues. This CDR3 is CASSVTGGLGTEAFF. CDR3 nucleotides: TGTGCCAGCAGCGTGACAGGGGGCTTGGGCACTGAAGCTTTCTTT.

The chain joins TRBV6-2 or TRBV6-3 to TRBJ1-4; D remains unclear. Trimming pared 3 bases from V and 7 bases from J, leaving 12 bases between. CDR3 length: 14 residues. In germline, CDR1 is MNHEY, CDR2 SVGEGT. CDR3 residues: CASSYWGGSEKLFF. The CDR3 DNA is TGTGCCAGCAGTTATTGGGGAGGTTCTGAAAAACTGTTTTTT.

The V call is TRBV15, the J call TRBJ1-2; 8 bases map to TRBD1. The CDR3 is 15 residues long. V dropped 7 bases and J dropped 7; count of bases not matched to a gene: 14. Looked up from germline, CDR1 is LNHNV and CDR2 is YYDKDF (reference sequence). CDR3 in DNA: TGTGCCACCAAAGAGACGGCTGGACAGGGATTTGGCTACACCTTC. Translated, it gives CATKETAGQGFGYTF.

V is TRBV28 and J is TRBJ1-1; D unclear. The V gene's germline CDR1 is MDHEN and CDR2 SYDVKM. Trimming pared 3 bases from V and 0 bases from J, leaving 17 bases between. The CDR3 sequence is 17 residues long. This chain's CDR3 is CASSFPRESALNTEAFF. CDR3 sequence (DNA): TGTGCCAGCAGTTTTCCCCGCGAAAGTGCCCTGAACACTGAAGCTTTCTTT.

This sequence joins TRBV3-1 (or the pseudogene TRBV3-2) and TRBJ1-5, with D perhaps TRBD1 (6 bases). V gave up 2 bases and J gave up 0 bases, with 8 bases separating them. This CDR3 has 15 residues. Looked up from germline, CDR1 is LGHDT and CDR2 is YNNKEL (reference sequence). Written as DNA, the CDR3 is TGTGCCAGCAGCCAACAGGGGAATAGCAATCAGCCCCAGCATTTT. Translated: CASSQQGNSNQPQHF.

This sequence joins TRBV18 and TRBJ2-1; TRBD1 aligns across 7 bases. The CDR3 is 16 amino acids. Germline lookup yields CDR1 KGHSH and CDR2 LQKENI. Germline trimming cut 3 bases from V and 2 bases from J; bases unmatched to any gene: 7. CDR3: CASSPYRGRTYNEQFF. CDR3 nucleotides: TGTGCCAGCTCACCGTACAGGGGACGTACCTACAATGAGCAGTTCTTC. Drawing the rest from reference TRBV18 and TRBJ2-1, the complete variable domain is NAGVMQNPRHLVRRRGQEARLRCSPMKGHSHVYWYRQLPEEGLKFMVYLQKENIIDESGMPKERFSAEFPKEGPSILRIQQVVRGDSAAYFCASSPYRGRTYNEQFFGPGTRLTVL.

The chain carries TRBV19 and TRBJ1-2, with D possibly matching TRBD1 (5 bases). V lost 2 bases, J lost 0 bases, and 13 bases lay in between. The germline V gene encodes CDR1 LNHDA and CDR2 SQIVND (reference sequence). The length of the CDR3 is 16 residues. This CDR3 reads CASSITMTDTNYGYTF. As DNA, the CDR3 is TGTGCCAGTAGTATAACTATGACAGATACTAACTATGGCTACACCTTC. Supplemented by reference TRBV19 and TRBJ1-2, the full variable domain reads DGGITQSPKYLFRKEGQNVTLSCEQNLNHDAMYWYRQDPGQGLRLIYYSQIVNDFQKGDIAEGYSVSREKKESFPLTVTSAQKNPTAFYLCASSITMTDTNYGYTFGSGTRLTVV.

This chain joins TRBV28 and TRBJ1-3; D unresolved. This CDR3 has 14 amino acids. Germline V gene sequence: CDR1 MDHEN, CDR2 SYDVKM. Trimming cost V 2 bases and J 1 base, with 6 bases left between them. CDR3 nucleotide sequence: TGTGCCAGCAGTTTAACCGGGTCTGGAAACACCATATATTTT. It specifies CASSLTGSGNTIYF.

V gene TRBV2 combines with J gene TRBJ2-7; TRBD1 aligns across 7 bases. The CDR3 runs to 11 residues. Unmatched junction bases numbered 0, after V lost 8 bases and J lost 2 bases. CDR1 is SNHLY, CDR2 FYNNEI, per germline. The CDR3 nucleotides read TGTGCCAGCGACAGGGCCTACGAGCAGTACTTC. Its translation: CASDRAYEQYF.

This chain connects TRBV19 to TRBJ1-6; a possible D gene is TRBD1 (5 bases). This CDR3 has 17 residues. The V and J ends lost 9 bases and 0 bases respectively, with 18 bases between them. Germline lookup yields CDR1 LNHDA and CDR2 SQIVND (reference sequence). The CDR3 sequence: CASRRGMSSSYNSPLHF. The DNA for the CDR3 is TGTGCCAGCCGTAGGGGCATGTCGAGCTCCTATAATTCACCCCTCCACTTT.

DNA of the CDR3: TGTGCCAGCAGTTCACAGCCATTGGGGTCAGGGGGTACCTACGAGCAGTACTTC. It translates to CASSSQPLGSGGTYEQYF. The V and J genes are TRBV27 and TRBJ2-7, with 7 bases aligning to TRBD1. Germline trimming cut 4 bases from V and 2 bases from J; bases unmatched to any gene: 17. The germline V gene encodes CDR1 MNHEY and CDR2 SMNVEV (reference sequence). The CDR3 is 18 residues long.

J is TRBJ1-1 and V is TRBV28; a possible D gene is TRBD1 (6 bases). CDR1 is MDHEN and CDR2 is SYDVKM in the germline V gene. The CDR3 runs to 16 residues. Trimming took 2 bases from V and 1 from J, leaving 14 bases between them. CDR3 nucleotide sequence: TGTGCCAGCAGTTTAGCCCGAGGACAGACGAACACTGAAGCTTTCTTT. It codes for CASSLARGQTNTEAFF.

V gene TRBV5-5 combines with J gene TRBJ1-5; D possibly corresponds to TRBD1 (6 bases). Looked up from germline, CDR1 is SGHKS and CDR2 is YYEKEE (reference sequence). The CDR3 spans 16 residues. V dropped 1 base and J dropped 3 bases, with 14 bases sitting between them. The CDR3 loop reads CASSLSGAPNNQPQHF. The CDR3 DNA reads TGTGCCAGCAGCTTGTCAGGGGCGCCAAACAATCAGCCCCAGCATTTT.

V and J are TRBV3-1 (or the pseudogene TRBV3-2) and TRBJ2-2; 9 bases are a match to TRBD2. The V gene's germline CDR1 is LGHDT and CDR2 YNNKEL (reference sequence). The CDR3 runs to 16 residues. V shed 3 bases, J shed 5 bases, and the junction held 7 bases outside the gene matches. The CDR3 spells CASSHSAGGRTGELFF. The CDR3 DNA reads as TGTGCCAGCAGCCATTCAGCGGGGGGAAGGACCGGGGAGCTGTTTTTT.

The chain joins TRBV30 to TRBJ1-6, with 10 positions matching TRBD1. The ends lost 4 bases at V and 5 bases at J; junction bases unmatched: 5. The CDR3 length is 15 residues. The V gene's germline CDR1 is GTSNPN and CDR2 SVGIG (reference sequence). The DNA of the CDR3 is TGTGCCTGGAAATCCGGGACAGGGGATAATTCACCCCTCCACTTT. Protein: CAWKSGTGDNSPLHF.

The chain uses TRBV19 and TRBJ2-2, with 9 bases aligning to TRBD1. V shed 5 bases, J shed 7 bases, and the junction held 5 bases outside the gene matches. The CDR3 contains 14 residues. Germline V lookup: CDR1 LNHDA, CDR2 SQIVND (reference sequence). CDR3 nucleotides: TGTGCCAGTAGTGTCACAGGGGGCGGCGGGGAGCTGTTTTTT. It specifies CASSVTGGGGELFF.

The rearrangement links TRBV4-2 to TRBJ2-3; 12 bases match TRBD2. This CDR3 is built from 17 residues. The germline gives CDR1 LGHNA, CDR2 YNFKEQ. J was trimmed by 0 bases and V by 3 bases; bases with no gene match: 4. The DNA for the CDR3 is TGTGCCAGCAGCCATACTAGCGGGGGGACAAGCACAGATACGCAGTATTTT. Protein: CASSHTSGGTSTDTQYF.

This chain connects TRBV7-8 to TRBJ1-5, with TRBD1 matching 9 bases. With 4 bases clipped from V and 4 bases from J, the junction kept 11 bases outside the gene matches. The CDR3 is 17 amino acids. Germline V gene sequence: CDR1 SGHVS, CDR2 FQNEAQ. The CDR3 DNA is TGTGCCAGCAGCTCCGACCCCGGGACAGGGATAAATCAGCCCCAGCATTTT. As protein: CASSSDPGTGINQPQHF.

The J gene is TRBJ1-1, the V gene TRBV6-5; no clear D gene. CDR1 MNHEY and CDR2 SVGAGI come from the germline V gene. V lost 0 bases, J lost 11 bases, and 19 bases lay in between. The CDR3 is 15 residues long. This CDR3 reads CASSYSPGANKVAFF. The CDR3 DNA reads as TGTGCCAGCAGTTACTCGCCGGGAGCCAACAAGGTGGCTTTCTTT.

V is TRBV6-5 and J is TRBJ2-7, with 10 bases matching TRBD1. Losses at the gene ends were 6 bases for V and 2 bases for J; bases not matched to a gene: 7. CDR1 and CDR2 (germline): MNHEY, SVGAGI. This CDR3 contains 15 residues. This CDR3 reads CASRRKDRGAYEQYF. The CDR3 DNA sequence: TGTGCCAGCAGACGGAAGGACAGGGGGGCCTACGAGCAGTACTTC.

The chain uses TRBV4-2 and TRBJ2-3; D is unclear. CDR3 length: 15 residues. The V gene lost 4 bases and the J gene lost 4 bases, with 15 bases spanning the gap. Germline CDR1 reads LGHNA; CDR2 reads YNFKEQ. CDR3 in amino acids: CASSPSVGYSDTQYF. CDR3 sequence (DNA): TGTGCCAGCAGCCCGTCCGTGGGCTACTCAGATACGCAGTATTTT.

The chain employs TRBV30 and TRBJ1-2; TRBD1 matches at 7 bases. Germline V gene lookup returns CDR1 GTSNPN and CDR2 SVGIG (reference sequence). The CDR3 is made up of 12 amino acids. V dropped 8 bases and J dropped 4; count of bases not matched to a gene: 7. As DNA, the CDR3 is TGTGCCAACACAGGGGCCGGCTATGGCTACACCTTC. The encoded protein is CANTGAGYGYTF.

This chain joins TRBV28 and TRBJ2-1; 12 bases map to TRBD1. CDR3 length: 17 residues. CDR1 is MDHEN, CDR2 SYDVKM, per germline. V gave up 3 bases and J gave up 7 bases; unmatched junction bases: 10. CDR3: CASSLTLGTGGMNEQFF. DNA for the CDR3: TGTGCCAGCAGTTTGACCCTCGGGACAGGGGGCATGAATGAGCAGTTCTTC.

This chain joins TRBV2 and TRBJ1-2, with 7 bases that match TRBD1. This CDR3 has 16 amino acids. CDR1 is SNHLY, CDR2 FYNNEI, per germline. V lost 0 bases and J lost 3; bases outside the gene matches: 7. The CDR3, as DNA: TGTGCCAGCAGTGAAGCGACAGGGCTATCAGACTATGGCTACACCTTC. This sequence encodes CASSEATGLSDYGYTF.

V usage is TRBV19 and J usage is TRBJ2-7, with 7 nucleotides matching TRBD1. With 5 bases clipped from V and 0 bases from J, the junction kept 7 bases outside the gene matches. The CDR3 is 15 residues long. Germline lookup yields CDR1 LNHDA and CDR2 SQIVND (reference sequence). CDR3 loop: CASSSRRDSSYEQYF. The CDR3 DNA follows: TGTGCCAGTAGTTCCCGCCGGGACAGCTCCTACGAGCAGTACTTC.

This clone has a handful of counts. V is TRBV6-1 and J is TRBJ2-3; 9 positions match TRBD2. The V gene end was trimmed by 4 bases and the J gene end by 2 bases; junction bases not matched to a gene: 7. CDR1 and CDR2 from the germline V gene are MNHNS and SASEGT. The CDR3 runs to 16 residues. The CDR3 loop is CASSVNSGGTTDTQYF. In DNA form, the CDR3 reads TGTGCCAGCAGTGTAAATAGCGGGGGTACCACAGATACGCAGTATTTT.

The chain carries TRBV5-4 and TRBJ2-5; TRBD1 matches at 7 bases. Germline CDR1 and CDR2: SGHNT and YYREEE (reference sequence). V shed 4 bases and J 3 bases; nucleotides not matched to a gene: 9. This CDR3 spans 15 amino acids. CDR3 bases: TGTGCCAGCAGCCTCTCCTTGGGGACAGAAGAGACCCAGTACTTC. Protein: CASSLSLGTEETQYF.

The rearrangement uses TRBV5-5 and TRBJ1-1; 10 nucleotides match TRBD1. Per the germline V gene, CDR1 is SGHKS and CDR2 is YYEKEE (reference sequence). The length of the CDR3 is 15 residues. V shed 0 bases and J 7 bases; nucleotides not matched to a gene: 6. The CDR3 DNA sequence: TGTGCCAGCAGCTTGGGACAGGGGGCCTCGGGTGAAGCTTTCTTT. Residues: CASSLGQGASGEAFF. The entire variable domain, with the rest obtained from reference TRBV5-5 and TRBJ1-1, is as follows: DAGVTQSPTHLIKTRGQQVTLRCSPISGHKSVSWYQQVLGQGPQFIFQYYEKEERGRGNFPDRFSARQFPNYSSELNVNALLLGDSALYLCASSLGQGASGEAFFGQGTRLTVV.